One sample yielded the 30 T cell receptor beta chains listed below, sequenced in a study of blood T cell repertoires in COVID-19. TCRdb keeps only in-frame clones here, not all; method: immunoSEQ multiplex PCR. In the table there are about 270,000 clones, about nine tenths of which are singletons. Material: PBMCs or T cells enriched from blood (not recorded which). The receptor source for this set is a woman under 40 with acute COVID-19.

The chain links TRBV28 to TRBJ2-3, with TRBD2 matching over 7 bases. Germline CDR1 and CDR2: MDHEN and SYDVKM. The CDR3 length is 17 residues. Trimming at V came to 1 base and at J to 2 bases, leaving 9 bases not matched to a gene. The CDR3 nucleotides are TGTGCCAGCAGTTTATTCCAACCTAGCGGCTCCACAGATACGCAGTATTTT. The encoded protein is CASSLFQPSGSTDTQYF.

The count of this clone is one. The CDR3, as DNA: TGTGCCAGCAGTGAAGAGGGGTCTGGAAACACCATATATTTT. Protein: CASSEEGSGNTIYF. The V and J genes are TRBV2 and TRBJ1-3, with D perhaps TRBD1 (5 bases). V was clipped by 1 base and J by 1 base, with 5 bases between them. CDR1 is SNHLY and CDR2 is FYNNEI in the germline V gene. The CDR3 is made up of 14 amino acids. Drawing the rest from reference TRBV2 and TRBJ1-3, the complete variable domain is EPEVTQTPSHQVTQMGQEVILRCVPISNHLYFYWYRQILGQKVEFLVSFYNNEISEKSEIFDDQFSVERPDGSNFTLKIRSTKLEDSAMYFCASSEEGSGNTIYFGEGSWLTVV.

The chain couples TRBV18 to TRBJ1-5; possibly TRBD1 for D (6 bases). In germline, CDR1 is KGHSH, CDR2 LQKENI. Trimming cost V 5 bases and J 2 bases, with 10 bases left between them. The CDR3 has 14 amino acids. Here the CDR3 DNA reads TGTGCCAGCTCATTACAGGGCGGCAATCAGCCCCAGCATTTT. Translating it yields CASSLQGGNQPQHF.

The chain links TRBV5-1 to TRBJ1-4; possibly TRBD1 for D (6 bases). The germline V gene encodes CDR1 SGHRS and CDR2 YFSETQ. Trimming took off 0 bases at V and 0 bases at J, with 9 bases between the two ends. The CDR3 consists of 16 residues. This CDR3 is CASSLVSGATNEKLFF. The CDR3 nucleotides read TGCGCCAGCAGCTTGGTGTCAGGGGCAACTAATGAAAAACTGTTTTTT.

This sequence joins TRBV11-1 and TRBJ2-7; tentatively, D is TRBD1 (6 bases). Trimming pared 4 bases from V and 6 bases from J, leaving 13 bases between. The CDR3 has 13 residues. Germline V gene data show CDR1 as SGHAT and CDR2 as FQDESV (reference sequence). The CDR3 reads CASSSSTGLEQYF. The CDR3 DNA follows: TGTGCCAGCAGCTCCAGTACAGGGCTCGAGCAGTACTTC.

This chain links TRBV3-1 (or the pseudogene TRBV3-2) with TRBJ2-7; the match to TRBD1 covers 10 bases. The germline CDR1 and CDR2 sequences are LGHDT and YNNKEL (reference sequence). Losses at the gene ends were 1 base for V and 2 bases for J; bases not matched to a gene: 5. CDR3 size: 16 residues. CDR3 sequence reads: CASSQGPGTGAYEQYF. The CDR3 DNA reads as TGTGCCAGCAGCCAAGGCCCGGGGACAGGGGCCTACGAGCAGTACTTC.

This chain connects TRBV29-1 to TRBJ2-1; 9 bases line up with TRBD2. Per the germline V gene, CDR1 is SQVTM and CDR2 is ANQGSEA. The trim removed 8 bases at V and 7 bases at J, leaving 9 bases unmatched. This CDR3 region has 13 residues. This CDR3 reads CSSVPSGTNEQFF. CDR3 DNA sequence: TGCAGCTCAGTTCCTAGCGGGACAAATGAGCAGTTCTTC.

The chain carries TRBV5-1 and TRBJ1-1; D is ambiguous. CDR3 length: 15 residues. The germline V gene encodes CDR1 SGHRS and CDR2 YFSETQ. The V and J ends lost 5 bases and 5 bases respectively, with 19 bases between them. CDR3 amino acids: CASRGHELRGTEAFF. The CDR3 region has the DNA TGCGCCAGCAGAGGCCATGAGCTTCGGGGTACTGAAGCTTTCTTT.

This chain links TRBV3-1 (or the pseudogene TRBV3-2) with TRBJ2-1; 14 bases match TRBD2. Germline-derived CDR1 and CDR2 are LGHDT and YNNKEL (reference sequence). With 4 bases clipped from V and 6 bases from J, the junction kept 8 bases outside the gene matches. The CDR3 length is 17 residues. The chain's CDR3 is CASSPGLAGVAGNEQFF. Written as DNA, the CDR3 is TGTGCCAGCAGCCCGGGACTAGCGGGAGTTGCTGGCAATGAGCAGTTCTTC.

The rearrangement uses TRBV28 and TRBJ2-3; 10 positions agree with TRBD2. V trimming: 1 base; J trimming: 3 bases; junction bases outside the gene matches: 4. Germline V gives CDR1 MDHEN, CDR2 SYDVKM. The CDR3 totals 16 residues. CDR3 DNA: TGTGCCAGCAGTTTATACCTAGCGGGAGCAACAGATACGCAGTATTTT. It translates to CASSLYLAGATDTQYF.

To note about this clone: The same CDR3 can be traced to other DNA sequences in this sample. This chain joins TRBV5-6 and TRBJ1-4; tentatively, D is TRBD1 (5 bases). Germline CDR1 is SGHDT and CDR2 is YYEEEE. The CDR3 totals 14 residues. Trimming left V 0 bases short and J 8 bases short, with 11 bases between. This CDR3 is CASSLAQGNEKLFF. DNA for the CDR3: TGTGCCAGCAGCTTGGCTCAGGGAAACGAAAAACTGTTTTTT.

The chain combines TRBV27 with TRBJ1-4; the D is unclear. CDR3 size: 15 residues. Trimming removed 4 bases from V and 5 bases from J, with 14 bases in between. Germline V CDR1 and CDR2: MNHEY, SMNVEV (reference sequence). CDR3 protein: CASSSLWSGNEKLFF. In nucleotides, the CDR3 is TGTGCCAGCAGTTCTTTATGGTCGGGAAATGAAAAACTGTTTTTT.

The chain links TRBV4-1 to TRBJ2-2; 11 bases match TRBD2. Per germline, CDR1 MGHRA and CDR2 YSYEKL. V was pared by 0 bases and J by 1 base, with 7 bases of the junction left unmatched. CDR3 size: 19 residues. For the CDR3, the DNA is TGCGCCAGCAGCCAAGATCCGACTAGCGGGATTCTGAACACCGGGGAGCTGTTTTTT. The encoded protein is CASSQDPTSGILNTGELFF.

The chain employs TRBV4-3 and TRBJ2-1; D is possibly TRBD1 (5 bases). The germline gives CDR1 LGHNA, CDR2 YSLEER. The CDR3 is made up of 15 amino acids. V was clipped by 1 base and J by 4 bases, with 11 bases between them. Here the CDR3 reads CASSQVRQRYNEQFF. DNA of the CDR3: TGCGCCAGCAGCCAAGTGAGACAGAGATACAATGAGCAGTTCTTC.

The chain carries TRBV7-3 and TRBJ1-2, with TRBD1 matching 10 bases. The CDR3 has 16 residues. V shed 4 bases, J shed 9 bases, and the junction held 14 bases outside the gene matches. Germline values: CDR1 SGHTA, CDR2 FQGTGA. CDR3 sequence reads: CASSSHSGQGGDSYTF. CDR3 bases: TGTGCCAGCAGCTCCCACTCTGGACAGGGGGGCGATAGCTACACCTTC.

This sequence joins TRBV29-1 and TRBJ2-7, with 7 bases lining up with TRBD1. With V trimmed by 2 bases and J by 3 bases, 7 bases remained unmatched. Germline CDR1 is SQVTM and CDR2 is ANQGSEA. The CDR3 consists of 14 residues. The CDR3 reads CSVERQGPSYEQYF. DNA for the CDR3: TGCAGCGTTGAAAGACAGGGACCTAGCTACGAGCAGTACTTC.

The chain carries TRBV10-3 and TRBJ2-2; 10 bases map to TRBD1. CDR3 size: 17 residues. Germline V gives CDR1 ENHRY, CDR2 SYGVKD. The trim removed 6 bases at V and 2 bases at J, leaving 9 bases unmatched. The chain's CDR3 is CAIRRTGGPLNTGELFF. DNA for the CDR3: TGTGCCATCAGGCGGACAGGGGGGCCCCTTAACACCGGGGAGCTGTTTTTT.

J is TRBJ2-7 and V is TRBV7-6; 7 bases map to TRBD1. This CDR3 has 14 amino acids. V gave up 1 base and J gave up 2 bases; unmatched junction bases: 2. The germline V gene has CDR1 SGHVS and CDR2 FNYEAQ. The CDR3 region is CASSLGTGTYEQYF. The CDR3 region has the DNA TGTGCCAGCAGCTTAGGGACAGGAACCTACGAGCAGTACTTC.

The J gene is TRBJ1-1, the V gene TRBV27; 7 nucleotides agree with TRBD1. There are 15 residues in the CDR3. J was trimmed by 0 bases and V by 8 bases; bases with no gene match: 9. CDR1 is MNHEY and CDR2 is SMNVEV in the germline V gene (reference sequence). CDR3 in DNA: TGTGCCAGCCTTCCGGCGGGACAGTTGAACACTGAAGCTTTCTTT. Encoded protein: CASLPAGQLNTEAFF.

The chain employs TRBV2 and TRBJ1-6; 8 positions agree with TRBD1. Per germline, CDR1 SNHLY and CDR2 FYNNEI. The trim removed 4 bases at V and 7 bases at J, leaving 6 bases unmatched. This CDR3 is built from 15 residues. CDR3 coding DNA: TGTGCCAGCAGTGTGGGTGGACAGGGAAATTCACCCCTCCACTTT. Amino acids: CASSVGGQGNSPLHF.

The chain links TRBV11-2 to TRBJ2-2; D may be TRBD2 (5 bases). CDR1 SGHAT and CDR2 FQNNGV come from the germline V gene. This CDR3 is built from 16 residues. V was pared by 1 base and J by 1 base, with 10 bases between. The DNA of the CDR3 is TGTGCCAGCAGCTTAGGGGAGCGGCGGAACACCGGGGAGCTGTTTTTT. This gives the protein CASSLGERRNTGELFF.

The rearrangement joins TRBV21-1 to TRBJ1-1. TRBV21-1 is listed as a pseudogene. This CDR3 is built from 17 residues. The CDR3 protein is CASRPGVLGKVNTEAFF. In nucleotides, the CDR3 is TGTGCCAGCAGGCCCGGGGTCCTGGGTAAAGTGAACACTGAAGCTTTCTTT.

The chain carries TRBV7-9 and TRBJ2-1, with 14 bases that match TRBD2. The CDR3 contains 15 residues. Per germline, CDR1 SEHNR and CDR2 FQNEAQ (reference sequence). J lost 10 bases, V lost 7 bases, and 9 bases had no gene match. CDR3 nucleotides: TGTGCCAGCACAATGGGACTAGCGGGGGATCGGGAGCAGTTCTTC. This sequence encodes CASTMGLAGDREQFF.

V is TRBV5-1 and J is TRBJ2-3, with TRBD1 as a possible D gene (6 bases). Germline V gene sequence: CDR1 SGHRS, CDR2 YFSETQ. This CDR3 is 18 amino acids long. Trimming cost V 4 bases and J 2 bases, with 23 bases left between them. The CDR3 sequence is CASSIQPTGRLVTDTQYF. CDR3 coding DNA: TGCGCCAGCAGCATACAACCGACAGGCCGGCTCGTCACAGATACGCAGTATTTT.

V and J are TRBV6-5 and TRBJ2-7; 7 nucleotides agree with TRBD2. In germline, CDR1 is MNHEY, CDR2 SVGAGI. The CDR3 spans 13 residues. Losses at the gene ends were 7 bases for V and 3 bases for J; bases not matched to a gene: 6. The CDR3 loop is CASTAGLGYEQYF. DNA of the CDR3: TGTGCCAGCACAGCGGGATTGGGCTACGAGCAGTACTTC.

The chain couples TRBV5-1 to TRBJ1-2; 7 nucleotides agree with TRBD1. Germline V gene lookup returns CDR1 SGHRS and CDR2 YFSETQ. V was pared by 1 base and J by 7 bases, with 7 bases of the junction left unmatched. There are 14 residues in the CDR3. The CDR3: CASSLQGGAGGYTF. The CDR3, as DNA: TGCGCCAGCAGCTTGCAGGGGGGCGCTGGTGGCTACACCTTC.

The chain is built from TRBV7-5 and TRBJ2-7; the table gives TRBD1 as D, unverified against the DNA. TRBV7-5 represents a pseudogene. The CDR3 length is 12 residues. CDR3 in amino acids: CVRSSQGYEQYF. The DNA for the CDR3 is TGTGTCAGAAGCTCCCAGGGATACGAGCAGTACTTC.

This clone was detected once. CDR3 coding DNA: TGTGCCAGCAGCTTCAGCGGGAGGGCCGGTACGCAGTATTTT. Amino acid sequence: CASSFSGRAGTQYF. This chain connects TRBV6-2 or TRBV6-3 to TRBJ2-3; the match to TRBD2 covers 10 bases. This CDR3 is built from 14 residues. Per the germline V gene, CDR1 is MNHEY and CDR2 is SVGEGT. V gave up 6 bases and J gave up 8 bases; unmatched junction bases: 8.

This chain connects TRBV2 to TRBJ1-2, with D tentatively TRBD1 (5 bases). This CDR3 region has 12 residues. Trimming stripped 5 bases from V and 4 bases from J, with 8 bases between. Germline lookup yields CDR1 SNHLY and CDR2 FYNNEI. The chain's CDR3 is CASSRQSYGYTF. CDR3 bases: TGTGCCAGCAGTAGACAGAGCTATGGCTACACCTTC. Full variable domain (remainder filled in from reference TRBV2 and TRBJ1-2): EPEVTQTPSHQVTQMGQEVILRCVPISNHLYFYWYRQILGQKVEFLVSFYNNEISEKSEIFDDQFSVERPDGSNFTLKIRSTKLEDSAMYFCASSRQSYGYTFGSGTRLTVV.

This clone has a single count. This rearrangement joins TRBV18 to TRBJ2-1; 10 bases fit TRBD2. The CDR3 totals 18 residues. Germline lookup yields CDR1 KGHSH and CDR2 LQKENI. Trimming took 6 bases from V and 0 from J; bases not matched to a gene: 11. For the CDR3, the DNA is TGTGCCAGCTCCCTGCAGCGGGAGGGAAACGTCTCCTACAATGAGCAGTTCTTC. This translates into CASSLQREGNVSYNEQFF. Complete variable domain (other parts from reference TRBV18 and TRBJ2-1): NAGVMQNPRHLVRRRGQEARLRCSPMKGHSHVYWYRQLPEEGLKFMVYLQKENIIDESGMPKERFSAEFPKEGPSILRIQQVVRGDSAAYFCASSLQREGNVSYNEQFFGPGTRLTVL.